The TCR beta chain under discussion was sequenced for a study of graft-versus-host responses after intestinal transplantation. Study-level results: Some GvH clones appeared in ileal mucosa or blood before recipient bone marrow.

Comment on this clone: Its target is not known.

Germline values: CDR1 SGHDN, CDR2 FVKESK. The CDR3 spans 12 residues. Deletions cut 4 bases from V and 6 bases from J, with 10 bases between. Some clones are missing from TCRdb's copy, which holds only in-frame ones; the method was immunoSEQ multiplex PCR. The data show about 96,000 clones, about nine tenths seen once. The chain joins TRBV14 to TRBJ2-7; possible D gene TRBD1, 6 bases. The sequence was obtained from a human donor who received an intestinal transplant. The source material was unstimulated CD4+ T cells sorted from spleen or lymph node cells, sampled before intestinal transplant. The CDR3 bases are TGTGCCAGCAGCCCTAACAGGGCCGAGCAGTACTTC. Encoded protein: CASSPNRAEQYF.